Listed here are 17 T cell receptor beta chains from one sample, sequenced in a study of cytomegalovirus exposure and HLA in healthy donors. PCR used 60 Vbeta primers and 13 Jbeta primers. The protocol was immunoSEQ multiplex PCR, while the TCRdb copy is restricted to in-frame clones and leaves out a portion. The sample yields 30,000 to 40,000 clones, 75% to 85% seen once. Sequencing was carried out using PBMCs. All receptors derive from a male donor in good health and CMV-seronegative.

The chain carries TRBV5-1 and TRBJ1-4, with a possible D match to TRBD1 (5 bases). The CDR3 spans 16 residues. V was cut by 5 bases and J by 3 bases, with 17 bases left in between. CDR1 is SGHRS and CDR2 is YFSETQ in the germline V gene. This CDR3 is CASRPATGGANEKLFF. The DNA for the CDR3 is TGCGCCAGCAGACCGGCTACGGGGGGTGCTAATGAAAAACTGTTTTTT.

The J gene is TRBJ2-6, the V gene TRBV19; no clear D. CDR1 and CDR2 from the germline V gene are LNHDA and SQIVND (reference sequence). The CDR3 runs 15 residues. Deletions cut 4 bases from V and 0 bases from J, with 7 bases between. The CDR3 loop reads CASSTGFSGANVLTF. CDR3 sequence (DNA): TGTGCCAGTAGTACAGGTTTCTCTGGGGCCAACGTCCTGACTTTC.

This chain joins TRBV28 and TRBJ1-2; D gene uncertain. CDR1 is MDHEN and CDR2 is SYDVKM in the germline V gene. Trimming shortened V by 6 bases and J by 4 bases, and 21 bases separated the two germline ends. CDR3 length: 16 amino acids. As DNA, the CDR3 is TGTGCCAGCAGGGCAGGATCCCATGGGGAGGCCTATGGCTACACCTTC. Its protein is CASRAGSHGEAYGYTF.

This sequence joins TRBV25-1 and TRBJ2-7, with D perhaps TRBD1 (5 bases). Germline V gene data show CDR1 as MGHDK and CDR2 as SYGVNS. This CDR3 is built from 13 residues. V dropped 5 bases and J dropped 4 bases, with 12 bases sitting between them. In DNA form, the CDR3 reads TGTGCCAGCAGTCCCATGGGGCCTTACGAGCAGTACTTC. Protein sequence: CASSPMGPYEQYF.

V and J are TRBV7-9 and TRBJ2-1, with TRBD1 identical over 8 bases. The CDR3 contains 14 residues. Germline CDR1 SEHNR, CDR2 FQNEAQ (reference sequence). V dropped 1 base and J dropped 9; count of bases not matched to a gene: 5. CDR3 coding DNA: TGTGCCAGCAGCTTAGTTTTACAGGGGGTTGAGCAGTTCTTC. It translates to CASSLVLQGVEQFF.

The rearrangement links TRBV10-1 to TRBJ2-7, with 8 bases matching TRBD1. Per germline, CDR1 WNHNN and CDR2 SYGVQD (reference sequence). Trimming cost V 5 bases and J 2 bases; bases outside gene matches: 14. This CDR3 is 17 amino acids long. This CDR3 is CASSLGRGRLRTYEQYF. The CDR3 DNA follows: TGCGCCAGCAGTCTAGGCAGGGGGCGCCTAAGGACCTACGAGCAGTACTTC.

The chain carries TRBV6-4 and TRBJ2-1; TRBD2 agrees at 10 bases. CDR3 length equals 16 residues. In germline, CDR1 is MRHNA, CDR2 SNTAGT. The junction had 4 bases not matched to a gene; V was cut back by 0 bases and J by 5 bases. CDR3 DNA: TGTGCCAGCAGTGACTCTCTAGCGGGAGCGCACAATGAGCAGTTCTTC. As protein: CASSDSLAGAHNEQFF.

V usage is TRBV29-1 and J usage is TRBJ1-4, with 7 bases aligning to TRBD1. CDR1 is SQVTM, CDR2 ANQGSEA, per germline. V was clipped by 6 bases and J by 7 bases; unmatched bases: 8. This CDR3 is built from 13 residues. CDR3: CSVGTAWGEKLFF. CDR3 DNA: TGCAGCGTAGGGACAGCTTGGGGTGAAAAACTGTTTTTT. The full variable domain, rest sourced from reference TRBV29-1 and TRBJ1-4, is SAVISQKPSRDICQRGTSLTIQCQVDSQVTMMFWYRQQPGQSLTLIATANQGSEATYESGFVIDKFPISRPNLTFSTLTVSNMSPEDSSIYLCSVGTAWGEKLFFGSGTQLSVL.

The chain combines TRBV9 with TRBJ1-1; 7 bases map to TRBD1. Per the germline V gene, CDR1 is SGDLS and CDR2 is YYNGEE. The CDR3 length is 16 residues. With 3 bases clipped from V and 0 bases from J, the junction kept 8 bases outside the gene matches. Here the CDR3 DNA reads TGTGCCAGCAGCGCCCACACAGGGGCCGTGAACACTGAAGCTTTCTTT. This sequence encodes CASSAHTGAVNTEAFF.

V usage is TRBV11-1 and J usage is TRBJ1-2, with a tentative D call TRBD1 (6 bases). The CDR3 contains 14 residues. Germline-derived CDR1 and CDR2 are SGHAT and FQDESV (reference sequence). Trimming removed 1 base from V and 3 bases from J, with 9 bases in between. Written as DNA, the CDR3 is TGTGCCAGCAGCTTAGTGACAGGCGACTATGGCTACACCTTC. Residues: CASSLVTGDYGYTF.

The J gene is TRBJ2-5, the V gene TRBV7-3; 8 bases are a match to TRBD2. The CDR3 runs to 15 residues. The V segment lost 2 bases and the J segment 6 bases; nucleotides outside the gene matches: 8. The germline V gene has CDR1 SGHTA and CDR2 FQGTGA. The CDR3 protein is CASSLVGGADKTQYF. CDR3 DNA sequence: TGTGCCAGCAGCTTAGTCGGGGGGGCCGATAAGACCCAGTACTTC.

This clone has only one observation. The gene calls are TRBV6-5 and TRBJ2-3, with a possible D match to TRBD2 (6 bases). Trimming shortened V by 0 bases and J by 0 bases, and 7 bases separated the two germline ends. This CDR3 spans 15 amino acids. CDR1 and CDR2 (germline): MNHEY, SVGAGI. The CDR3: CASSYSGTSTDTQYF. The CDR3, as DNA: TGTGCCAGCAGTTACTCGGGGACTAGCACAGATACGCAGTATTTT.

The genes are TRBV6-1 and TRBJ1-4; TRBD1 is a possible D gene (6 bases). V was trimmed by 3 bases and J by 0 bases, leaving 11 bases between them. Germline loops: CDR1 MNHNS, CDR2 SASEGT. This CDR3 comprises 16 residues. CDR3 DNA: TGTGCCAGCAGTGACATACAGGGCGCAACTAATGAAAAACTGTTTTTT. Residues: CASSDIQGATNEKLFF.

The rearrangement uses TRBV7-9 and TRBJ1-3; 8 positions match TRBD1. Germline CDR1 reads SEHNR; CDR2 reads FQNEAQ (reference sequence). CDR3 length: 16 amino acids. V trimming: 6 bases; J trimming: 0 bases; junction bases outside the gene matches: 7. The CDR3 is CASSSRGPSSGNTIYF. CDR3 nucleotides: TGTGCCAGCAGTTCCAGGGGGCCAAGCTCTGGAAACACCATATATTTT.

The chain joins TRBV7-2 to TRBJ2-3; 7 nucleotides line up with TRBD2. Unmatched junction bases numbered 7, after V lost 2 bases and J lost 5 bases. There are 15 residues in the CDR3. CDR1 and CDR2 from the germline V gene are SGHTA and FQGNSA. DNA for the CDR3: TGTGCCAGCAGCTTAAGGCGGGAGAGTAAAGATACGCAGTATTTT. Amino acid sequence: CASSLRRESKDTQYF.

J is TRBJ2-6 and V is TRBV29-1; a possible D gene is TRBD1 (5 bases). This CDR3 has 16 residues. Germline assignment: CDR1 SQVTM and CDR2 ANQGSEA. V was clipped by 0 bases and J by 1 base, with 10 bases between them. CDR3 region: CSVEDRQPSGANVLTF. The CDR3 region has the DNA TGCAGCGTTGAAGATCGACAGCCTTCTGGGGCCAACGTCCTGACTTTC.

Sample share makes this clone medium-sized (0.01 to 0.1%). The chain employs TRBV4-1 and TRBJ1-1; the match to TRBD1 covers 7 bases. After removal of 8 bases from V and 3 bases from J, the junction contained 24 bases not matched to a gene. The CDR3 spans 19 residues. The V gene's germline CDR1 is MGHRA and CDR2 YSYEKL. CDR3 residues: CASSTPTGRAERGDTEAFF. CDR3 nucleotide sequence: TGCGCCAGCTCCACCCCGACAGGGCGGGCGGAGAGAGGTGACACTGAAGCTTTCTTT.